This T cell receptor (beta chain) appears in the sequencing data of a study of T cells in Graves' hyperthyroidism and ophthalmopathy. This clonotype was detected ten times or more. The CDR3 loop spans 13 amino acids. Trimming took off 8 bases at V and 7 bases at J, with 15 bases between the two ends. The V gene's germline CDR1 is SGHDN and CDR2 FVKESK. The investigators amplified TCR beta CDR3 regions from RNA transcripts. A first-round RT-PCR of the TCR CDR3 used the HTBI primer set. Via MiXCR, TCRdb re-called the multiplex PCR reads, giving one row per CDR3 protein. The sample has approximately 360,000 distinct CDR3 sequences, less than 20% seen once.

The source material was blood. The TCR sequence derives from a woman aged 18-35 years with Graves' hyperthyroidism that later progressed to Graves' ophthalmopathy. The chain employs TRBV14 and TRBJ2-1; possible D gene TRBD2, 5 bases. CDR3 amino acids: CASSPLAQNEQFF. CDR3 sequence (DNA): TGTGCCAGCTCTCCCCTAGCTCAAAATGAGCAGTTCTTC.